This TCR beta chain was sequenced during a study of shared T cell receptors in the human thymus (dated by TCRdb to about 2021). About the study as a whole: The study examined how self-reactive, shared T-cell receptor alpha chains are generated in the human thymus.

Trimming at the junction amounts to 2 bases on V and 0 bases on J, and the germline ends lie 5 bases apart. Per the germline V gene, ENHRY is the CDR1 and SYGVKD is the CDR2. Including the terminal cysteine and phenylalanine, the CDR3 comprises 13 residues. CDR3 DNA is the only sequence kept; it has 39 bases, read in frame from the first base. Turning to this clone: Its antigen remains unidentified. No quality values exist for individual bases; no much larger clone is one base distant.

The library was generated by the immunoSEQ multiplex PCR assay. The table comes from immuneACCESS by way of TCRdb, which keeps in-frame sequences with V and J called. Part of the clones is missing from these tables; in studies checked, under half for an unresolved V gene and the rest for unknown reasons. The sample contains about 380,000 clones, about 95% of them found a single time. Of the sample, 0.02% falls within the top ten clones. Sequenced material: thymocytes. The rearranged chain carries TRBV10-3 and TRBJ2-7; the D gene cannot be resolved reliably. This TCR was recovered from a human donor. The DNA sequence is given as TGTGCCATCAGTGAGGTGGGCTCCTACGAGCAGTACTTC. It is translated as CAISEVGSYEQYF.